Listed here is a single TCR beta chain. The germline V gene encodes CDR1 SGHRS and CDR2 YFSETQ. Between the trimmed V and J ends, which lost 3 bases and 4 bases, there was a span of 8 bases. This CDR3 has 12 residues. These data are taken from a study of TIL therapy for anti-PD-1-resistant metastatic lung cancer. Looking at the study overall: Tumors carried a median about 1.6 non-synonymous mutations per megabase.

This was the immunoSEQ v3 assay. Each library reached roughly 2 million read pairs, or roughly 4.5-6.5 million at deep level. Profiling relied on immunoSEQ multiplex PCR, and the TCRdb table lists in-frame clones only, not all of them. The sample gives thousands of clones, over 80% of which show up once; 7.8% is in the top ten. Time point denoted: pre-treatment sample, taken before nivolumab and TIL therapy. Tumor tissue came from excised metastases, mostly pleural nodules or supraclavicular lymph nodes. Enrollment ran from October 2017 to early 2020. This sample comprised tumor tissue, obtained at baseline. The clonotype originates from a person aged 25 to 80 with non-small cell lung cancer. The genes are TRBV5-1 and TRBJ2-7; tentatively, D is TRBD1 (5 bases). In DNA form, the CDR3 reads TGCGCCAGCAGCTCGGACACGTACGAGCAGTACTTC. Its protein product is CASSSDTYEQYF.